This paragraph reports one T cell receptor beta chain. The antigen is not known. The sample originates from a study of cytomegalovirus exposure and HLA in healthy donors. Study-level results: For presence/absence analyses, sequencing depth was assumed to be roughly uniform across donors. The later analysis indicated that the majority of CMV-associated TCR beta chains appeared HLA-restricted. Reportedly, fewer N-insertions than the roughly 700-donor mean appeared in an Asian-associated ancestry cluster in a later analysis. Most observed TCR sequences were rare, whereas some public TCRs were detected in many donors.

The germline gives CDR1 LGHNA, CDR2 YSLEER. The V gene end was trimmed by 5 bases and the J gene end by 10 bases; junction bases not matched to a gene: 7. The CDR3 runs 12 residues. The study ran its PCR with 60 Vbeta and 13 Jbeta primers. The data were produced by immunoSEQ multiplex PCR, yet TCRdb's version contains in-frame clones alone and is incomplete. There are 100,000 to 150,000 clones in the sample; over 65% occur only once, and over 5% lies in the top ten. This chain links TRBV4-3 with TRBJ1-1; TRBD1 agrees at 7 bases. The sequenced sample consisted of PBMCs. The sequence was collected from a woman in her 40s in good health and CMV-seronegative. In DNA form, the CDR3 reads TGCGCCAGCAGCGGAGGGGGCGGGCTAGCTTTCTTT. Its protein product is CASSGGGGLAFF.